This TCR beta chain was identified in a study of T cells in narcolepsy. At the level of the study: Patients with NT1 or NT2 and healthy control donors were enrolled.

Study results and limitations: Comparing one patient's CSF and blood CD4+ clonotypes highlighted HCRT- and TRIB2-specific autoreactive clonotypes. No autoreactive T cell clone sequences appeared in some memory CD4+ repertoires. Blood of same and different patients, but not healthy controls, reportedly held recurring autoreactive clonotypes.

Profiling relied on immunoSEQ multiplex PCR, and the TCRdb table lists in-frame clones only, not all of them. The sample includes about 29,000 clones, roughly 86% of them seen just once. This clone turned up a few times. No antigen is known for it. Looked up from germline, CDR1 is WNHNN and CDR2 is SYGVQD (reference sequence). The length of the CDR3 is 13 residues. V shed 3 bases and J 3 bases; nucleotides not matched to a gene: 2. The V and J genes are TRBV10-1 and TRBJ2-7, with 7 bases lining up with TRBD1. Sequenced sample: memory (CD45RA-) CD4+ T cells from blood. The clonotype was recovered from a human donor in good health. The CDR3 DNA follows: TGCGCCAGCAGTGATACAGGGGACTACGAGCAGTACTTC. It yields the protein CASSDTGDYEQYF.